Each of the 29 T cell receptor beta chains below was sequenced from the same sample in a study of T cells after yellow fever vaccination. Via MiXCR, TCRdb re-called the 5' RACE reads, giving one row per CDR3 protein. This table has about 260,000 distinct CDR3 sequences, approximately 13% appearing once. Source: CD4+ T cells sorted from PBMCs, taken 45 days after the yellow fever booster vaccination. The receptor source for this set is a man aged 25 to 40 who received the YFV17D yellow fever vaccine.

Only a few counts were recorded for this clonotype. The chain is built from TRBV7-9 and TRBJ2-5; possible D gene TRBD1, 6 bases. Germline CDR1 reads SEHNR; CDR2 reads FQNEAQ (reference sequence). This CDR3 comprises 15 residues. Trimming removed 2 bases at V and 5 bases at J, with 15 bases between. DNA for the CDR3: TGTGCCAGCAGCTTAATGTCAGGGGACGGGGAGACCCAGTACTTC. Protein product: CASSLMSGDGETQYF.

The CDR3 spells CASSSPGNTEAFF. The CDR3 nucleotides are TGTGCCAGCAGCTCCCCAGGGAACACTGAAGCTTTCTTT. The chain combines TRBV7-3 with TRBJ1-1, with no clear D. This CDR3 comprises 13 residues. V shed 4 bases and J shed 1 base, with 7 bases lying between them. Germline lookup yields CDR1 SGHTA and CDR2 FQGTGA.

This chain joins TRBV5-1 and TRBJ2-7; D gene unclear. The CDR3 contains 15 residues. V was shortened by 2 bases and J by 2 bases, with 14 bases between the two germline ends. Germline V lookup: CDR1 SGHRS, CDR2 YFSETQ. CDR3 DNA: TGCGCCAGCAGCTTATCGGGCCTCCCCACCTACGAGCAGTACTTC. Translated: CASSLSGLPTYEQYF.

The rearrangement joins TRBV20-1 to TRBJ2-1; TRBD1 matches 11 bases. The V gene end was trimmed by 6 bases and the J gene end by 6 bases; junction bases not matched to a gene: 10. The CDR3 is made up of 15 amino acids. Germline assignment: CDR1 DFQATT and CDR2 SNEGSKA (reference sequence). The CDR3 is CSAGPGQGARNEQFF. The CDR3 bases are TGCAGTGCGGGCCCAGGACAGGGGGCACGCAATGAGCAGTTCTTC.

The V call is TRBV15, the J call TRBJ2-7; D perhaps matches TRBD2 (5 bases). The CDR3 contains 17 residues. Between the trimmed V and J ends, which lost 1 base and 2 bases, there was a span of 18 bases. Germline V gives CDR1 LNHNV, CDR2 YYDKDF (reference sequence). The CDR3 sequence: CATSRAGSRVAAYEQYF. The DNA of the CDR3 is TGTGCCACCAGCAGAGCAGGTTCGAGGGTTGCAGCCTACGAGCAGTACTTC. Combining the CDR3 with reference TRBV15 and TRBJ2-7 gives the whole variable domain DAMVIQNPRYQVTQFGKPVTLSCSQTLNHNVMYWYQQKSSQAPKLLFHYYDKDFNNEADTPDNFQSRRPNTSFCFLDIRSPGLGDTAMYLCATSRAGSRVAAYEQYFGPGTRLTVT.

Only a few counts were recorded for this clonotype. V and J are TRBV18 and TRBJ2-2; D is possibly TRBD1 (5 bases). Germline V CDR1 and CDR2: KGHSH, LQKENI. Trimming took off 3 bases at V and 1 base at J, with 6 bases between the two ends. The CDR3 loop spans 14 amino acids. CDR3 nucleotide sequence: TGTGCCAGCTCACCGGACAAGAACACCGGGGAGCTGTTTTTT. This encodes CASSPDKNTGELFF.

This clonotype was seen only a few times. V and J are TRBV7-2 and TRBJ2-1; possible D gene TRBD2, 5 bases. Trimming stripped 5 bases from V and 7 bases from J, with 12 bases between. CDR3 length equals 13 residues. The germline CDR1 and CDR2 sequences are SGHTA and FQGNSA. For the CDR3, the DNA is TGTGCCAGCAGCCTATTTAGCGTGAATGAGCAGTTCTTC. Its protein product is CASSLFSVNEQFF.

The chain uses TRBV20-1 and TRBJ2-5; D not resolved. The CDR3 is made up of 12 amino acids. Germline CDR1 and CDR2: DFQATT and SNEGSKA (reference sequence). With 6 bases removed from V and 1 base from J, the gap between germline ends came to 9 bases. The CDR3 here is CSARIAQETQYF. For the CDR3, the DNA is TGCAGTGCCAGGATAGCCCAAGAGACCCAGTACTTC.

The gene calls are TRBV29-1 and TRBJ2-3; 7 nucleotides align to TRBD2. After removal of 8 bases from V and 5 bases from J, the junction contained 13 bases not matched to a gene. The CDR3 spans 14 residues. Germline CDR1 reads SQVTM; CDR2 reads ANQGSEA. The CDR3 protein is CSTTRDYQRDTQYF. DNA for the CDR3: TGCAGCACCACCCGGGACTACCAGCGAGATACGCAGTATTTT.

This rearrangement joins TRBV28 to TRBJ2-3; D is uncertain. Germline V lookup: CDR1 MDHEN, CDR2 SYDVKM. Deletions cut 5 bases from V and 11 bases from J, with 14 bases between. The CDR3 is 12 residues long. The DNA for the CDR3 is TGTGCCAGCAGTCCACACTCACGCCTGCAGTATTTT. As protein: CASSPHSRLQYF. The entire variable domain, with the rest obtained from reference TRBV28 and TRBJ2-3, is as follows: DVKVTQSSRYLVKRTGEKVFLECVQDMDHENMFWYRQDPGLGLRLIYFSYDVKMKEKGDIPEGYSVSREKKERFSLILESASTNQTSMYLCASSPHSRLQYFGPGTRLTVL.

The V and J genes are TRBV7-2 and TRBJ2-5; 8 nucleotides match TRBD2. The CDR3 spans 14 residues. V was clipped by 4 bases and J by 3 bases; unmatched bases: 4. Germline CDR1 is SGHTA and CDR2 is FQGNSA. In DNA form, the CDR3 reads TGTGCCAGCAGCTCGGGAGGGGGTAAAGAGACCCAGTACTTC. Translation gives CASSSGGGKETQYF.

This clonotype was seen more than once but under ten times. Written as DNA, the CDR3 is TGTGCCAGCAGCCCGATACTGACTAGCGGGGAGACCCAGTACTTC. The encoded protein is CASSPILTSGETQYF. The chain recombines TRBV7-2 with TRBJ2-5, with 10 bases fitting TRBD2. Germline CDR1 SGHTA, CDR2 FQGNSA. The CDR3 consists of 15 residues. V was clipped by 5 bases and J by 5 bases; unmatched bases: 8.

The rearrangement links TRBV18 to TRBJ2-1, with a weak D call TRBD1 (5 bases). The CDR3 spans 15 residues. Germline assignment: CDR1 KGHSH and CDR2 LQKENI. V lost 1 base, J lost 3 bases, and 10 bases lay in between. This chain's CDR3 is CASSPLLGDYNEQFF. CDR3 nucleotide sequence: TGTGCCAGCTCACCACTTTTAGGGGACTACAATGAGCAGTTCTTC.

This chain links TRBV20-1 with TRBJ2-7; no firm D call. CDR1 is DFQATT, CDR2 SNEGSKA, per germline (reference sequence). V was pared by 0 bases and J by 2 bases, with 11 bases between. This CDR3 has 14 residues. The CDR3 sequence is CSARDYRHAYEQYF. CDR3 nucleotides: TGCAGTGCTAGAGACTACAGACACGCCTACGAGCAGTACTTC.

This clonotype was found a few times. J is TRBJ2-1 and V is TRBV19, with TRBD2 matching over 9 bases. With V trimmed by 4 bases and J by 9 bases, 7 bases remained unmatched. The CDR3 is 14 amino acids. CDR1 LNHDA and CDR2 SQIVND come from the germline V gene (reference sequence). CDR3 sequence reads: CASSKGLAGTEQFF. The CDR3 coding sequence is TGTGCCAGTAGTAAAGGCCTAGCGGGGACTGAGCAGTTCTTC.

This chain connects TRBV5-1 to TRBJ2-3; D is uncertain. The CDR3 totals 14 residues. V was clipped by 0 bases and J by 6 bases, with 11 bases between them. CDR1 is SGHRS, CDR2 YFSETQ, per germline. CDR3 nucleotide sequence: TGCGCCAGCAGCTTGGAGACACAAAGGGATACGCAGTATTTT. Translated: CASSLETQRDTQYF.

This clonotype has a handful of counts. This chain joins TRBV24-1 and TRBJ2-1, with D perhaps matching TRBD1 (5 bases). CDR1 and CDR2 from the germline V gene are KGHDR and SFDVKD. This CDR3 region has 13 residues. The germline V and J ends were trimmed by 1 base and 10 bases, with 10 bases remaining between them. The CDR3 nucleotides are TGTGCCACCAGTGATTTTCAGGGTAACGAGCAGTTCTTC. Protein: CATSDFQGNEQFF.

The V call is TRBV19, the J call TRBJ1-6; 8 positions agree with TRBD1. Per germline, CDR1 LNHDA and CDR2 SQIVND (reference sequence). The CDR3 sequence is 12 residues long. The CDR3 bases are TGTGGCACCGGGACAGGACATTCACCCCTCCACTTT. The encoded protein is CGTGTGHSPLHF.

This clonotype turned up a few times. The chain employs TRBV6-5 and TRBJ2-7, with D possibly being TRBD2 (5 bases). The CDR3 sequence is 12 residues long. Trimming stripped 9 bases from V and 3 bases from J, with 12 bases between. Germline-derived CDR1 and CDR2 are MNHEY and SVGAGI. The chain's CDR3 is CARGEVLYEQYF. CDR3 bases: TGTGCCAGGGGAGAGGTTCTCTACGAGCAGTACTTC.

CDR3 in amino acids: CSPKVANLKSEETQYF. The DNA of the CDR3 is TGCAGTCCAAAGGTGGCCAACCTAAAGTCGGAAGAGACCCAGTACTTC. The V call is TRBV20-1, the J call TRBJ2-5; D unresolved. Trimming removed 8 bases from V and 3 bases from J, with 25 bases in between. The germline gives CDR1 DFQATT, CDR2 SNEGSKA (reference sequence). The CDR3 totals 16 residues.

This clonotype occurred a few times. The chain carries TRBV7-3 and TRBJ1-6, with unresolved D. This CDR3 has 18 residues. The V gene's germline CDR1 is SGHTA and CDR2 FQGTGA. The germline V and J ends were trimmed by 2 bases and 6 bases, with 20 bases remaining between them. CDR3 amino acids: CASSLFPMAAQRNSPLHF. The CDR3, as DNA: TGTGCCAGCAGCTTATTCCCCATGGCGGCTCAGCGTAATTCACCCCTCCACTTT.

The chain recombines TRBV7-9 with TRBJ2-7; weak D call: TRBD2 (6 bases). Trimming left V 5 bases short and J 6 bases short, with 23 bases between. The CDR3 extends over 16 amino acids. Germline V gene sequence: CDR1 SEHNR, CDR2 FQNEAQ (reference sequence). The CDR3 sequence: CASSALPTRMGLEQYF. As DNA, the CDR3 is TGTGCCAGCAGCGCCCTACCGACTAGAATGGGGCTCGAGCAGTACTTC.

This clonotype occurred a few times. The J gene is TRBJ2-2, the V gene TRBV3-1, with D tentatively TRBD1 (5 bases). The CDR3 has 14 amino acids. The germline V and J ends were trimmed by 2 bases and 7 bases, with 11 bases remaining between them. Germline V gives CDR1 LGHDT, CDR2 YNNKEL (reference sequence). Written as DNA, the CDR3 is TGTGCCAGCAGCCAACCTGGGGCTAGCGGGGAGCTGTTTTTT. Translated, it gives CASSQPGASGELFF. The full variable domain, in which reference TRBV3-1 and TRBJ2-2 provide the parts outside the CDR3, is DTAVSQTPKYLVTQMGNDKSIKCEQNLGHDTMYWYKQDSKKFLKIMFSYNNKELIINETVPNRFSPKSPDKAHLNLHINSLELGDSAVYFCASSQPGASGELFFGEGSRLTVL.

This chain uses TRBV3-1 with TRBJ2-1; D gene ambiguous. This CDR3 spans 16 amino acids. Germline-derived CDR1 and CDR2 are LGHDT and YNNKEL (reference sequence). Trimming took 6 bases from V and 1 from J, leaving 16 bases between them. The CDR3 nucleotides read TGTGCCAGCAGTCCACCGGCGATGCTTTCCTACAATGAGCAGTTCTTC. Translated, it gives CASSPPAMLSYNEQFF.

This clonotype has more than one count but fewer than ten. The gene calls are TRBV7-2 and TRBJ2-5, with D unresolved. CDR3 size: 13 residues. Between the trimmed V and J ends, which lost 0 bases and 5 bases, there was a span of 7 bases. Looked up from germline, CDR1 is SGHTA and CDR2 is FQGNSA. The CDR3 nucleotides read TGTGCCAGCAGCTTAGCGTTCGGGGAGACCCAGTACTTC. This codes for CASSLAFGETQYF.

This chain links TRBV6-6 with TRBJ2-7, with 7 bases aligning to TRBD2. Germline CDR1 and CDR2: MNHNY and SVGAGI (reference sequence). There are 12 residues in the CDR3. CDR3 protein: CATTRGNYEQYF. DNA for the CDR3: TGTGCAACGACGCGGGGGAACTACGAGCAGTACTTC.

This clonotype was detected ten times or more. The V gene is TRBV25-1, the J gene TRBJ1-2, with D uncertain. This CDR3 has 12 residues. Between the trimmed V and J ends, which lost 3 bases and 4 bases, there was a span of 6 bases. Germline loops: CDR1 MGHDK, CDR2 SYGVNS. As DNA, the CDR3 is TGTGCCAGCAGTGAGGGCAGCTATGGCTACACCTTC. This codes for CASSEGSYGYTF.

V is TRBV5-1 and J is TRBJ2-5; 9 bases fit TRBD2. This CDR3 contains 16 residues. Trimming cost V 7 bases and J 3 bases; bases outside gene matches: 13. CDR1 is SGHRS and CDR2 is YFSETQ in the germline V gene. The CDR3 here is CASGPGLAPGEETQYF. CDR3 coding DNA: TGCGCCAGCGGACCGGGACTAGCACCCGGGGAAGAGACCCAGTACTTC.

CDR3 in DNA: TGTGCCTGGAGTTCCGGGACAGGGGTATACGAGCAGTACTTC. It specifies CAWSSGTGVYEQYF. The genes are TRBV30 and TRBJ2-7, with 10 bases identical to TRBD1. There are 14 residues in the CDR3. Germline CDR1 is GTSNPN and CDR2 is SVGIG (reference sequence). V was pared by 2 bases and J by 4 bases, with 5 bases of the junction left unmatched. The whole variable domain, remainder taken from reference TRBV30 and TRBJ2-7, is SQTIHQWPATLVQPVGSPLSLECTVEGTSNPNLYWYRQAAGRGLQLLFYSVGIGQISSEVPQNLSASRPQDRQFILSSKKLLLSDSGFYLCAWSSGTGVYEQYFGPGTRLTVT.